This T cell receptor beta chain stems from a study of T cell repertoires in cytomegalovirus infection. Overall study: Based on public TCR beta signatures, there were indications of CMV infection and of a matching HLA type. Regarding the study as a whole: Clonotypes of TCR beta that were HLA-C-restricted and CMV-specific dominated the ex vivo response. Summed frequency of public TCR beta families distinguished CMV carriers with the relevant HLA.

The V gene lost 1 base and the J gene lost 4 bases, with 16 bases spanning the gap. Germline assignment: CDR1 SGHVS and CDR2 FNYEAQ. CDR3 length: 16 amino acids. Note on this clonotype: No antigen is known for it.

TCRdb reprocessed the reads with MiXCR, giving one entry per CDR3 protein. This repertoire shows 400,000 or so distinct CDR3 sequences, 18% found once; its top ten account for about 10%. Input material: PBMCs. The chain is built from TRBV7-6 and TRBJ2-5; tentatively, D is TRBD2 (6 bases). This TCR derives from a human donor in good health (CMV status not recorded). Some clones in this sample may be carry-over from other donors' samples. CDR3 DNA sequence: TGTGCCAGCAGCTTAGTTCCTGGCGGGGAGCTAGAGACCCAGTACTTC. It codes for CASSLVPGGELETQYF.